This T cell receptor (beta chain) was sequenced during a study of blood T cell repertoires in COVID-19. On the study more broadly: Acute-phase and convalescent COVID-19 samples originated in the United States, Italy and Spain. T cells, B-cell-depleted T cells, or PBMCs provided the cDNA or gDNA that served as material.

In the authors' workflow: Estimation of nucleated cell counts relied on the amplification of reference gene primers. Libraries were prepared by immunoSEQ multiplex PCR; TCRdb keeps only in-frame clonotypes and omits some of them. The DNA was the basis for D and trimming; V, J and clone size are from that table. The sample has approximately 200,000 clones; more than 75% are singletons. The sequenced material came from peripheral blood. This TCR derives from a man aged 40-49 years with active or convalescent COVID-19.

This CDR3 is CASNFGGGELFF. The CDR3 DNA sequence: TGTGCCAGCAACTTCGGGGGAGGGGAACTGTTTTTT. The rearrangement links TRBV5-6 to TRBJ1-4; a possible D gene is TRBD1 (5 bases). Germline values: CDR1 SGHDT, CDR2 YYEEEE. The CDR3 loop spans 12 amino acids. V lost 6 bases to trimming and J lost 12 bases, with 15 bases between them.